These 12 T cell receptor beta chains originate from one sample sequenced in a study of identical twins. Each CDR3 protein is one row after TCRdb ran MiXCR on the 5' RACE reads. The sample records roughly 720,000 distinct CDR3 sequences, 15% to 20% being singletons. This sample was also put to use in a study of T cells expressing NK-cell markers.

The sequenced material came from PBMCs. The receptors originated from a woman aged 18-29 years in good health.

The chain recombines TRBV10-3 with TRBJ2-3; D not resolved. In germline, CDR1 is ENHRY, CDR2 SYGVKD. The CDR3 covers 17 residues. V was clipped by 2 bases and J by 2 bases, with 17 bases between them. Here the CDR3 DNA reads TGTGCCATCAGTGAGACCCCCGACGCTATATTCACAGATACGCAGTATTTT. Its protein product is CAISETPDAIFTDTQYF.

The V gene is TRBV20-1, the J gene TRBJ2-5; 10 nucleotides agree with TRBD2. Germline CDR1 reads DFQATT; CDR2 reads SNEGSKA (reference sequence). The CDR3 is 15 residues long. V shed 2 bases and J 2 bases; nucleotides not matched to a gene: 5. The CDR3, as DNA: TGCAGTGCTAGACCGGGACTAGCGAGTCAAGAGACCCAGTACTTC. This encodes CSARPGLASQETQYF.

This sequence joins TRBV12-3 or TRBV12-4 and TRBJ2-7; possible D gene TRBD1, 5 bases. This CDR3 has 14 residues. V was cut by 3 bases and J by 6 bases, with 15 bases left in between. CDR3 protein: CASSFGQGKGEQYF. CDR3 bases: TGTGCCAGCAGTTTCGGGCAGGGCAAAGGCGAGCAGTACTTC.

This clonotype came up a few times. This chain connects TRBV29-1 to TRBJ2-3, with 10 nucleotides matching TRBD2. The CDR3 loop spans 15 amino acids. CDR1 is SQVTM, CDR2 ANQGSEA, per germline. V trimming: 7 bases; J trimming: 2 bases; junction bases outside the gene matches: 9. The DNA of the CDR3 is TGCAGCGCCCAGCTAGCGGGGGCCTCCACAGATACGCAGTATTTT. It codes for CSAQLAGASTDTQYF.

This clonotype was observed at least ten times. The chain combines TRBV12-3 or TRBV12-4 with TRBJ1-2; D unresolved. V dropped 4 bases and J dropped 3 bases, with 3 bases sitting between them. The CDR3 length is 11 residues. The CDR3 region has the DNA TGTGCCAGCAGTTCCCACTATGGCTACACCTTC. Translation: CASSSHYGYTF.

This clonotype came up many times. The genes are TRBV6-2 or TRBV6-3 and TRBJ2-7; D unclear. The CDR3 has 12 residues. Per germline, CDR1 MNHEY and CDR2 SVGEGT. V gave up 6 bases and J gave up 3 bases, with 9 bases separating them. The CDR3 DNA follows: TGTGCCAGCAGCCCCGAGAACTACGAGCAGTACTTC. It translates to CASSPENYEQYF.

This clonotype was recorded a few times. V and J are TRBV12-3 or TRBV12-4 and TRBJ2-2; D is possibly TRBD1 (7 bases). Trimming shortened V by 5 bases and J by 4 bases, and 17 bases separated the two germline ends. The CDR3 totals 16 residues. CDR3 nucleotides: TGTGCCAGCAGTCCGGGCAGGGGGGCAGTCACCGGGGAGCTGTTTTTT. It codes for CASSPGRGAVTGELFF.

The count of this clonotype is one. The V and J genes are TRBV20-1 and TRBJ2-7; TRBD2 matches 8 bases. CDR3 size: 15 residues. Germline V gene lookup returns CDR1 DFQATT and CDR2 SNEGSKA (reference sequence). V lost 5 bases to trimming and J lost 0 bases; unmatched junction nucleotides: 9. The DNA for the CDR3 is TGCAGTGCTCCCAGTGCGGGGGGATTCTCCTACGAGCAGTACTTC. It is translated as CSAPSAGGFSYEQYF.

A few counts support this clonotype. The CDR3 DNA follows: TGTGCCAGCAGTCATCGGGCCCAATTGGGGAATGAGCAGTTCTTC. Its protein is CASSHRAQLGNEQFF. The rearrangement links TRBV12-3 or TRBV12-4 to TRBJ2-1, with no clear D. Trimming took 5 bases from V and 7 from J, leaving 18 bases between them. There are 15 residues in the CDR3.

V gene TRBV3-1 combines with J gene TRBJ1-1; D is undetermined. V was cut by 3 bases and J by 1 base, with 6 bases left in between. The germline V gene has CDR1 LGHDT and CDR2 YNNKEL (reference sequence). The CDR3 spans 13 residues. The CDR3 DNA sequence: TGTGCCAGCAGCCACCGGGGGAACACTGAAGCTTTCTTT. Translated, it gives CASSHRGNTEAFF.

The rearrangement joins TRBV4-2 to TRBJ2-3; 8 positions agree with TRBD2. The germline gives CDR1 LGHNA, CDR2 YNFKEQ. The CDR3 has 18 residues. V lost 0 bases, J lost 2 bases, and 10 bases stayed unmatched. CDR3 protein: CASSQDRSSGIHTDTQYF. The CDR3 region has the DNA TGTGCCAGCAGCCAAGATCGAAGTAGCGGGATTCACACAGATACGCAGTATTTT.

The rearrangement joins TRBV7-2 to TRBJ2-1, with 10 bases identical to TRBD2. Per germline, CDR1 SGHTA and CDR2 FQGNSA. The V gene end was trimmed by 2 bases and the J gene end by 10 bases; junction bases not matched to a gene: 8. This CDR3 has 15 amino acids. The CDR3 sequence is CASSLRTSGTREQFF. The CDR3 DNA reads TGTGCCAGCAGCTTAAGGACTAGCGGAACTAGGGAGCAGTTCTTC.